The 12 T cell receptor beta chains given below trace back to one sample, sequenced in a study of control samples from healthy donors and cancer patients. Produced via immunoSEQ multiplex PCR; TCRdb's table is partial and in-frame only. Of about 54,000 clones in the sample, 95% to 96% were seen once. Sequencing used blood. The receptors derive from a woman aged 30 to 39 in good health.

The chain's CDR3 is CASSVSGLNQPQHF. CDR3 sequence (DNA): TGTGCCAGCAGTGTTTCAGGGCTAAATCAGCCCCAGCATTTT. The J gene is TRBJ1-5, the V gene TRBV2; D is possibly TRBD1 (5 bases). The CDR3 consists of 14 residues. V was trimmed by 4 bases and J by 4 bases, leaving 11 bases between them. Germline V lookup: CDR1 SNHLY, CDR2 FYNNEI.

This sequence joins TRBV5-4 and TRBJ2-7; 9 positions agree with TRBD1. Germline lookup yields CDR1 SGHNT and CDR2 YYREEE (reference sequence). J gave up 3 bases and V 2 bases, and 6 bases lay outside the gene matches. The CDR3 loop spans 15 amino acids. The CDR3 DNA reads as TGTGCCAGCAGCTTTTCCGGGACAGGGCTCTACGAGCAGTACTTC. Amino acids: CASSFSGTGLYEQYF.

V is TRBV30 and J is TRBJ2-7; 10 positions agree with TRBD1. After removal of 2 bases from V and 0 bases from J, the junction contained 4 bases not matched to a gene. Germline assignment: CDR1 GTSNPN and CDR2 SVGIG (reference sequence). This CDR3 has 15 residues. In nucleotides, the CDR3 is TGTGCCTGGAGTCCCGGGACAGGGGCCTCCTACGAGCAGTACTTC. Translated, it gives CAWSPGTGASYEQYF. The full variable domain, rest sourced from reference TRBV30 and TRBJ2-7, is SQTIHQWPATLVQPVGSPLSLECTVEGTSNPNLYWYRQAAGRGLQLLFYSVGIGQISSEVPQNLSASRPQDRQFILSSKKLLLSDSGFYLCAWSPGTGASYEQYFGPGTRLTVT.

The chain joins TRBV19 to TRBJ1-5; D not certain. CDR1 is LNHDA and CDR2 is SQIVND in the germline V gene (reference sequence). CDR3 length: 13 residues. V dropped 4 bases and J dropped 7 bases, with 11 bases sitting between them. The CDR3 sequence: CASSTTLRQPQHF. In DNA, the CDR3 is TGTGCCAGTAGTACAACCCTACGGCAGCCCCAGCATTTT.

CDR3 nucleotides: TGTGCCAGCAGTTACTCGGAGCTAAGGACAGGGGGGGAGACCCAGTACTTC. Amino acid sequence: CASSYSELRTGGETQYF. This chain uses TRBV6-2 or TRBV6-3 with TRBJ2-5; TRBD1 matches 10 bases. Germline CDR1 MNHEY, CDR2 SVGEGT. This CDR3 is 17 amino acids long. Losses at the gene ends were 0 bases for V and 5 bases for J; bases not matched to a gene: 9.

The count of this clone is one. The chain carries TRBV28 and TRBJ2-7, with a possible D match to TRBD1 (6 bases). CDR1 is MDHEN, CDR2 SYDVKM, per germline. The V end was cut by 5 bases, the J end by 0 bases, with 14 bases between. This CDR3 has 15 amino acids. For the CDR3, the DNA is TGTGCCAGCAGTCCCCACCGGACAGACTCCTACGAGCAGTACTTC. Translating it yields CASSPHRTDSYEQYF.

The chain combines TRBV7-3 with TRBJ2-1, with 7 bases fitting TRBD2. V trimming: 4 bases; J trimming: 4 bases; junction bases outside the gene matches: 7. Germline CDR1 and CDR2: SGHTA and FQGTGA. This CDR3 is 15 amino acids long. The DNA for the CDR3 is TGTGCCAGCAGCTCCGTCCAGGGAGGGTACAATGAGCAGTTCTTC. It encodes CASSSVQGGYNEQFF.

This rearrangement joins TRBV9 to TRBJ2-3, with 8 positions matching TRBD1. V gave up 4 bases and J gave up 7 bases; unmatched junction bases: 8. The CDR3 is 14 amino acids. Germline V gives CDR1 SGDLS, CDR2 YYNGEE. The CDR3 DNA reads TGTGCCAGCAGCACGCCGGGACAGGCTTATACGCAGTATTTT. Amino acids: CASSTPGQAYTQYF.

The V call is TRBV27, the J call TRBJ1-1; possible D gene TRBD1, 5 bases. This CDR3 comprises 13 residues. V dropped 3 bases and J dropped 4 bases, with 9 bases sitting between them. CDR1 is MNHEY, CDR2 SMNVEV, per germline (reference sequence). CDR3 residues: CASSLRGSTEAFF. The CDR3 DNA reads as TGTGCCAGCAGTTTGAGGGGAAGCACTGAAGCTTTCTTT.

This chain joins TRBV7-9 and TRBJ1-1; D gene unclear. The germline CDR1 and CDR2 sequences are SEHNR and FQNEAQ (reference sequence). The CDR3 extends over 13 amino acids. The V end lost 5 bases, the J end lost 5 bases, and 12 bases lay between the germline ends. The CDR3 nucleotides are TGTGCCAGCAGCATGACCTATGGGACTGAAGCTTTCTTT. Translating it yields CASSMTYGTEAFF.

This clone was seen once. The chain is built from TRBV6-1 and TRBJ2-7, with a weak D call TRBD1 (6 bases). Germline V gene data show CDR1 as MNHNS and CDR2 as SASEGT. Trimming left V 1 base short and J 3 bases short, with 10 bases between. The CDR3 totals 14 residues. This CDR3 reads CASSEVQGDYEQYF. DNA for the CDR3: TGTGCCAGCAGTGAAGTACAGGGAGACTACGAGCAGTACTTC.

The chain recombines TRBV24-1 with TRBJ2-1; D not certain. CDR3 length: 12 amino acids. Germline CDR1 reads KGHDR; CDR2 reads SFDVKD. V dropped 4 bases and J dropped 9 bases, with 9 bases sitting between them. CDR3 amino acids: CATSDAVLEQFF. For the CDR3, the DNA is TGTGCCACCAGTGACGCGGTGCTTGAGCAGTTCTTC.